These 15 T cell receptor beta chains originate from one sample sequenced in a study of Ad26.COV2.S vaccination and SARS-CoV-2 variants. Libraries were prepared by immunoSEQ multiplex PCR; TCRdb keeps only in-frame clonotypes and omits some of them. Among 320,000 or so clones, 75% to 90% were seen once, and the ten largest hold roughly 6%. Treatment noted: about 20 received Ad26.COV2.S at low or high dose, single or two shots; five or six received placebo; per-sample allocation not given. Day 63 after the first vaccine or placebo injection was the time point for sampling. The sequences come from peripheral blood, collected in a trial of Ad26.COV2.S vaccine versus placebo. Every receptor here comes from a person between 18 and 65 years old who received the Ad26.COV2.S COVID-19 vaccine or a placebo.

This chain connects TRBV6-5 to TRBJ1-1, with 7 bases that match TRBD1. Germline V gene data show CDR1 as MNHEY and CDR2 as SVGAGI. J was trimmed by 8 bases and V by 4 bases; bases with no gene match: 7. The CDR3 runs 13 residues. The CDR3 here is CASSWGTAKEAFF. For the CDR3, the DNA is TGTGCCAGCAGTTGGGGGACAGCAAAAGAAGCTTTCTTT.

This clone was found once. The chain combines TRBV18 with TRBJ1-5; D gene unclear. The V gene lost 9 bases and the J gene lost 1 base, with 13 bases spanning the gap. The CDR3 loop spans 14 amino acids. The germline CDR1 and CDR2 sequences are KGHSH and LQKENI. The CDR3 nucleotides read TGTGCCAGTTCGATAATGGGCAGCAATCAGCCCCAGCATTTT. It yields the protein CASSIMGSNQPQHF.

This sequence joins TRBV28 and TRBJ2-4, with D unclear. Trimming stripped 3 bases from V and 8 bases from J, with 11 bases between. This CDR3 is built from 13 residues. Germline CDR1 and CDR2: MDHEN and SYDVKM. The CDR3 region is CASSLPGEDIQYF. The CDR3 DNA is TGTGCCAGCAGTTTGCCAGGCGAGGACATTCAGTACTTC. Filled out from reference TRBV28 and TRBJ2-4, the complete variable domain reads DVKVTQSSRYLVKRTGEKVFLECVQDMDHENMFWYRQDPGLGLRLIYFSYDVKMKEKGDIPEGYSVSREKKERFSLILESASTNQTSMYLCASSLPGEDIQYFGAGTRLSVL.

The CDR3 region has the DNA TGTGCCAGCAGCTTATTTCAGCGGACCTACAATGAGCAGTTCTTC. The encoded protein is CASSLFQRTYNEQFF. The gene calls are TRBV11-3 and TRBJ2-1; weak D call: TRBD2 (5 bases). Trimming pared 2 bases from V and 2 bases from J, leaving 10 bases between. The CDR3 spans 15 residues. Germline values: CDR1 SGHNT, CDR2 YENEEA.

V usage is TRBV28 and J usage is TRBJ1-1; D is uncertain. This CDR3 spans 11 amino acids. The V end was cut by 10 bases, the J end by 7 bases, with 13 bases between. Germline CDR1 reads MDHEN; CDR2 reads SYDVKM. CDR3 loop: CATSGSFEAFF. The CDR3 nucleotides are TGTGCCACCAGCGGCAGCTTTGAAGCTTTCTTT.

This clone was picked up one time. In DNA, the CDR3 is TGTGCCACTCTAGCGGGGGGGCCCAATGAGCAGTTCTTC. This sequence encodes CATLAGGPNEQFF. This rearrangement joins TRBV12-3 or TRBV12-4 to TRBJ2-1, with 12 bases that match TRBD2. V trimming: 10 bases; J trimming: 6 bases; junction bases outside the gene matches: 4. This CDR3 spans 13 amino acids.

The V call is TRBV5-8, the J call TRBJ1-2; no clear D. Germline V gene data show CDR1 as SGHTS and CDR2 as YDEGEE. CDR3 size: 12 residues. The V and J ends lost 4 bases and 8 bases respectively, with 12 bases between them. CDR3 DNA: TGTGCCAGCAGCCCCCGGGAGGGAGGCTACACCTTC. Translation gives CASSPREGGYTF.

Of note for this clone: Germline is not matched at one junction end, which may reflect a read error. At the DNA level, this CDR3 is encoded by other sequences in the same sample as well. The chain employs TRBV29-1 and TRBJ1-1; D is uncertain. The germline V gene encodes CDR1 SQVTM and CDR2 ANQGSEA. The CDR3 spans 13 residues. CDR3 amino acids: CSVEGRLNTEAFF. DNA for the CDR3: TGCAGCGTGGAAGGACGGCTGAACACTGAAGCTTTCTTT. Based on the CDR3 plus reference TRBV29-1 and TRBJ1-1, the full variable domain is SAVISQKPSRDICQRGTSLTIQCQVDSQVTMMFWYRQQPGQSLTLIATANQGSEATYESGFVIDKFPISRPNLTFSTLTVSNMSPEDSSIYLCSVEGRLNTEAFFGQGTRLTVV.

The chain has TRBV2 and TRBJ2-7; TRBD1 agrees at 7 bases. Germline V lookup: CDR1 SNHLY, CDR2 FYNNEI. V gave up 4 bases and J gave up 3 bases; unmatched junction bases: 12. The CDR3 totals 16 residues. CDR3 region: CASSGGLGQDRYEQYF. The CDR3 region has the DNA TGTGCCAGCAGTGGGGGCCTAGGACAGGACCGCTACGAGCAGTACTTC.

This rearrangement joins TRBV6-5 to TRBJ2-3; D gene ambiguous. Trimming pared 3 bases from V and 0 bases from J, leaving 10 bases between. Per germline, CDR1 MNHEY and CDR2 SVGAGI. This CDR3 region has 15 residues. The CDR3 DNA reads TGTGCCAGCAGTTATTATGTCGGCAGCACAGATACGCAGTATTTT. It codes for CASSYYVGSTDTQYF.

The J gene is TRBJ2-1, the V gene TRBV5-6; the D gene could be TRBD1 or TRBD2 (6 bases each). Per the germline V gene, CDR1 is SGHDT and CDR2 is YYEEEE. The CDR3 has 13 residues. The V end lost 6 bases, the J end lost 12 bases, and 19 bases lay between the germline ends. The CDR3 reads CASNLLAQDRQFF. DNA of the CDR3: TGTGCCAGCAACTTACTAGCACAGGACAGGCAGTTCTTC.

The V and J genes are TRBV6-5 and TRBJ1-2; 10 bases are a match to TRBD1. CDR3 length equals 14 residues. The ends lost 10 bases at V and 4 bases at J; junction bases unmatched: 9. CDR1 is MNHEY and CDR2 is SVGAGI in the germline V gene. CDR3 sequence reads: CATRSRDRGYGYTF. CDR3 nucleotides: TGTGCCACCAGATCCCGGGACAGGGGCTATGGCTACACCTTC.

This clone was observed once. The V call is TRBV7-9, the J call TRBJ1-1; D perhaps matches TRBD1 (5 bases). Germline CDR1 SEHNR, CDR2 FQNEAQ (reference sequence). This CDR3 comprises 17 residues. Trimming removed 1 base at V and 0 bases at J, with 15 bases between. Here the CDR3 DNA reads TGTGCCAGCAGCTTAGAAGGGCCGGGACCGATGAACACTGAAGCTTTCTTT. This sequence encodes CASSLEGPGPMNTEAFF.

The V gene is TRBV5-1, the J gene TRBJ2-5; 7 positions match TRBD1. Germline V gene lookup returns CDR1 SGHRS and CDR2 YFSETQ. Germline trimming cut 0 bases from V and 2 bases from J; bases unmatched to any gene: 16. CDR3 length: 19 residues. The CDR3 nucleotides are TGCGCCAGCAGCTTGGCCATTTTTAGGGACAGTAGAGCTCAAGAGACCCAGTACTTC. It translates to CASSLAIFRDSRAQETQYF.

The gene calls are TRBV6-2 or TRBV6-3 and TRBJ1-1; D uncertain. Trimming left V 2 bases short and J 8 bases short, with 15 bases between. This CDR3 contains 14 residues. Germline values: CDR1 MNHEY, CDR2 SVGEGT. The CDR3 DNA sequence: TGTGCCAGCAGTTACAAGACTCTTTCATCGGAAGCTTTCTTT. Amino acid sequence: CASSYKTLSSEAFF.